This T cell receptor (beta chain) came from a study of T cell changes during pregnancy in multiple sclerosis. The CDR3 is made up of 15 amino acids. V was pared by 3 bases and J by 10 bases, with 7 bases of the junction left unmatched. CDR1 is SGHAT and CDR2 is FQDESV in the germline V gene (reference sequence). Assay used: immunoSEQ multiplex PCR; TCRdb lists only in-frame clones, some missing. The sample has about 77,000 clones; 85% to 95% are singletons. The chain joins TRBV11-1 to TRBJ2-1; TRBD2 agrees at 12 bases. Here the sequenced sample was peripheral blood, taken after pregnancy. The source is a female donor in good health, enrolled as a control in a pregnancy study. The CDR3 region has the DNA TGTGCCAGCAGCTTTCCTAGCGGGAGGGCCCGGGAGCAGTTCTTC. Its protein product is CASSFPSGRAREQFF.